A single sample gave rise to the 14 T cell receptor beta chains below, sequenced in a study of tumor-infiltrating lymphocytes in primary liver carcinoma. The template, 450 to 650 ng total RNA, yielded TCR beta cDNA made with a constant-region primer. A slightly modified ARM-PCR protocol with three nested multiplex PCR rounds produced these TCR beta libraries. Both of the initial two PCR rounds ran for roughly 11 cycles and employed TRBV1-TRBV30 forward primers alongside a C-beta reverse primer. TCRdb reprocessed the multiplex PCR reads with MiXCR, giving one entry per CDR3 protein. In the table there are 90,000 to 150,000 distinct CDR3 sequences, under 70% of which are singletons. Without any cell sorting, about 18-31 mg of bulk tissue yielded co-extracted RNA and DNA. The sample comprised tumor-adjacent normal liver tissue. The source of these receptors is a woman aged 55-70 years with primary liver carcinoma and hepatitis B virus infection.

The chain links TRBV6-2 or TRBV6-3 to TRBJ2-3, with D perhaps matching TRBD2 (6 bases). CDR3 length: 18 amino acids. Germline V CDR1 and CDR2: MNHEY, SVGEGT. This CDR3 reads CTSSYRDLQASFTDTQYF. The DNA of the CDR3 is TGTACTAGCAGTTACCGGGACTTACAAGCGTCCTTCACGGATACGCAGTATTTT.

This clonotype was seen once. As the CDR3 is not closed by the conserved phenylalanine or tryptophan, this likely results from a read error. The chain has TRBV7-8 and TRBJ2-7; 16 bases fit TRBD2. This CDR3 is 17 amino acids long. Germline CDR1 is SGHVS and CDR2 is FQNEAQ. CDR3 region: CASSPGLAGGRSYKQYL. CDR3 bases: TGTGCCAGCAGTCCGGGACTAGCGGGAGGGCGGTCCTACAAGCAGTACCTC.

As to this clonotype: The final CDR3 position lacks the conserved phenylalanine or tryptophan, pointing to a likely read error. This sequence joins TRBV6-5 and TRBJ2-3, with D unclear. Per the germline V gene, CDR1 is MNHEY and CDR2 is SVGAGI. V was cut by 7 bases and J by 3 bases, with 17 bases left in between. This CDR3 comprises 15 residues. CDR3 sequence (DNA): TGTGCCAGCAAACGTTCAGGAGCAACGACAGATACGCAGTATCTT. Its translation: CASKRSGATTDTQYL.

In regard to this clonotype: Germline is not matched at one junction end, which may reflect a read error. This sequence joins TRBV6-5 and TRBJ1-1; 11 bases map to TRBD1. Germline-derived CDR1 and CDR2 are MNHEY and SVGAGI. The CDR3 length is 17 residues. The DNA of the CDR3 is TGTGCCAGCAGTTACAGCCCGGGACAGGGGGAAGTGACTGAAGTTCTCTTT. Its translation is CASSYSPGQGEVTEVLF.

V is TRBV19 and J is TRBJ1-2, with 11 bases aligning to TRBD1. The length of the CDR3 is 16 residues. Looked up from germline, CDR1 is LNHDA and CDR2 is SQIVND (reference sequence). J gave up 8 bases and V 5 bases, and 13 bases lay outside the gene matches. CDR3 in amino acids: CASSPSSGQGASGYTF. The CDR3 nucleotides read TGTGCCAGTAGTCCGAGCAGCGGACAGGGGGCGAGCGGCTACACCTTC.

This clonotype is medium-sized by share. The chain joins TRBV11-2 to TRBJ2-3; tentative D call: TRBD2 (5 bases). Trimming left V 1 base short and J 0 bases short, with 11 bases between. CDR1 and CDR2 (germline): SGHAT, FQNNGV. The CDR3 length is 16 residues. Written as DNA, the CDR3 is TGTGCCAGCAGCTTAGGTATCCAGCGGAGCACAGATACGCAGTATTTT. Amino acids: CASSLGIQRSTDTQYF.

Concerning this clonotype itself: A much bigger clone sits one base away, suggesting this may be a read error. The chain couples TRBV28 to TRBJ2-1; D may be TRBD2 (6 bases). The V gene lost 1 base and the J gene lost 7 bases, with 14 bases spanning the gap. The CDR3 has 15 amino acids. From germline, CDR1 is MDHEN and CDR2 SYDVKM. The DNA of the CDR3 is TGTGCCAGCAGTTTATTGGGACTGGGGGGAAATGAGCAGTTCTTC. Its translation is CASSLLGLGGNEQFF.

Notes on this clonotype: The junction shows a germline mismatch at one end, possibly a read error. The V call is TRBV12-3 or TRBV12-4, the J call TRBJ1-4; D possibly corresponds to TRBD1 (6 bases). The CDR3 runs to 14 residues. CDR3 DNA sequence: TGTGTCAGCAGTTTTGGGGGGGCGGGTGAAAAACTGTTTTTT. Protein: CVSSFGGAGEKLFF.

Concerning this clonotype: One end of the junction fails to match germline, which may point to a read error. This chain links TRBV4-2 with TRBJ2-3, with 7 positions matching TRBD1. Per germline, CDR1 LGHNA and CDR2 YNFKEQ. CDR3 length equals 16 residues. CDR3: CDSSQGPGQITDTQYF. DNA for the CDR3: TGTGACAGCAGCCAAGGACCGGGACAGATCACAGATACGCAATATTTT.

Note on this clonotype: The conserved phenylalanine or tryptophan is not found at the CDR3 terminus, so this likely reflects a read error. The J gene is TRBJ2-2, the V gene TRBV4-1, with 8 bases identical to TRBD2. The germline CDR1 and CDR2 sequences are MGHRA and YSYEKL. This CDR3 contains 20 residues. CDR3 DNA sequence: TGCGCCAGCAGCCACATAAAGCCCGCTCGGACTAGCTCGAACACCAGGGAGCTGTTTTCT. It is translated as CASSHIKPARTSSNTRELFS.

The chain employs TRBV19 and TRBJ2-5; D not resolved. This CDR3 is 12 amino acids long. The germline CDR1 and CDR2 sequences are LNHDA and SQIVND (reference sequence). V was clipped by 8 bases and J by 3 bases, with 10 bases between them. CDR3 sequence: CASANLEETQYF. The DNA of the CDR3 is TGTGCCAGTGCCAACTTAGAAGAGACCCAGTACTTC.

On this clonotype: One junction end disagrees with the germline gene, perhaps due to a read error. This chain joins TRBV12-3 or TRBV12-4 and TRBJ2-1; D remains unclear. This CDR3 contains 12 residues. CDR3 DNA sequence: TGTTCCAGAACCAGTCACAATGGTGAGCAGTTCTTC. Amino acid sequence: CSRTSHNGEQFF.

This clonotype was detected only once. This chain joins TRBV11-2 and TRBJ1-1, with D possibly being TRBD1 (6 bases). The V and J ends lost 11 bases and 4 bases respectively, with 23 bases between them. The germline V gene has CDR1 SGHAT and CDR2 FQNNGV. This CDR3 is 15 amino acids long. The CDR3 DNA follows: TGTGCCTGCGGGGGGACAAGGGGCAAGGGCACTGAAGCTTTCTTT. Translation gives CACGGTRGKGTEAFF.

This clonotype was detected a few times. This chain links TRBV7-2 with TRBJ1-6, with D perhaps TRBD1 (6 bases). Deletions cut 5 bases from V and 9 bases from J, with 14 bases between. CDR1 and CDR2 from the germline V gene are SGHTA and FQGNSA. The CDR3 runs 14 residues. The CDR3 reads CASSPGQFRSPLHF. The CDR3 nucleotides read TGTGCCAGCAGCCCCGGACAGTTCCGTTCACCCCTCCACTTT.